This T cell receptor (beta chain) was captured by sequencing in a study of cytomegalovirus exposure and HLA in healthy donors. The PCR used 60 Vbeta and 13 Jbeta primers. Clones were read by immunoSEQ multiplex PCR, and TCRdb kept only the in-frame ones, dropping some. Here the sample spans 120,000 or so clones, around 80% being singletons. V gave up 6 bases and J gave up 4 bases, with 15 bases separating them. Germline CDR1 MDHEN, CDR2 SYDVKM. CDR3 length: 14 amino acids. Specimen: PBMCs. The TCR comes from a man aged 18 to 35 in good health and CMV-seronegative. The chain combines TRBV28 with TRBJ1-2; D is unclear. The CDR3: CASSPSSLSYGYTF. CDR3 DNA: TGTGCCAGCAGCCCTTCGTCCCTCAGCTATGGCTACACCTTC.